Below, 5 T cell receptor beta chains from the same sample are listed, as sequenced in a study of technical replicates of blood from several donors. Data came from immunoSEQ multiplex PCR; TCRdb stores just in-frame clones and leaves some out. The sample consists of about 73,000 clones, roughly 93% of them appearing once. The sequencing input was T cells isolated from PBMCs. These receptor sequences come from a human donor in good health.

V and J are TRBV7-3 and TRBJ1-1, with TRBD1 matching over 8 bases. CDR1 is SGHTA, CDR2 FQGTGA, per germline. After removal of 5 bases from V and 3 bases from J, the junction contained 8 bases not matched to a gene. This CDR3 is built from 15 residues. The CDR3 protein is CASSLNRGGYTEAFF. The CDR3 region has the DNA TGTGCCAGCAGCCTTAACAGGGGGGGCTACACTGAAGCTTTCTTT. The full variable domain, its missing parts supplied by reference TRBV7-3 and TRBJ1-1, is GAGVSQTPSNKVTEKGKYVELRCDPISGHTALYWYRQSLGQGPEFLIYFQGTGAADDSGLPNDRFFAVRPEGSVSTLKIQRTERGDSAVYLCASSLNRGGYTEAFFGQGTRLTVV.

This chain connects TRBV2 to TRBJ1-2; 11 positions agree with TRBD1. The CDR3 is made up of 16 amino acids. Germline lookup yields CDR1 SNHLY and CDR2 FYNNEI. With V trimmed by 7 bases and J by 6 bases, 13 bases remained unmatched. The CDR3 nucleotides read TGTGCCAGCACCGGACAGGGGGCCCTCGCTCGGGATGGCTACACCTTC. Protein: CASTGQGALARDGYTF.

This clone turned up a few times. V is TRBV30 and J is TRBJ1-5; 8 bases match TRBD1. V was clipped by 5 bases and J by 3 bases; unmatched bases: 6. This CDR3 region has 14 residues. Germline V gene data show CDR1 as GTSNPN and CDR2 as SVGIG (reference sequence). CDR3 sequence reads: CAWDTGQDNQPQHF. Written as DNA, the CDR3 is TGTGCCTGGGATACGGGACAGGACAATCAGCCCCAGCATTTT.

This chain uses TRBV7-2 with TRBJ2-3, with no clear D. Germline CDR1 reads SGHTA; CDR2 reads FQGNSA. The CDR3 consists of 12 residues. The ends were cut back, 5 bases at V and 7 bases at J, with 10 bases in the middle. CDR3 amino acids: CASSAEENTQYF. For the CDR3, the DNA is TGTGCCAGCAGCGCCGAGGAGAATACGCAGTATTTT.

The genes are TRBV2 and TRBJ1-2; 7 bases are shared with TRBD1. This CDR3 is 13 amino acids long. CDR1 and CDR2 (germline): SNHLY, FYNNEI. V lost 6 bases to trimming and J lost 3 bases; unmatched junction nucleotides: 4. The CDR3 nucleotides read TGTGCCAGCAGCACAGGGGAGGACTATGGCTACACCTTC. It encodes CASSTGEDYGYTF.